Following are 26 T cell receptor beta chains from one sample sequenced in a study of blood T cell repertoires in COVID-19. Clones were read by immunoSEQ multiplex PCR, and TCRdb kept only the in-frame ones, dropping some. The sample includes about 220,000 clones, roughly nine tenths of them seen just once. Sequenced material: peripheral blood. The receptors were sampled from a middle-aged man with active or convalescent COVID-19.

V gene TRBV12-3 or TRBV12-4 combines with J gene TRBJ2-7, with no clear D. V lost 4 bases and J 4 bases, leaving 8 bases between the germline ends. CDR3 length equals 12 residues. The CDR3 region is CASSWFRYEQYF. For the CDR3, the DNA is TGTGCCAGCAGTTGGTTCCGGTACGAGCAGTACTTC.

This clone is large (0.1 to 1%). DNA of the CDR3: TGTGCCAGCAGTGGGGACCCGGGACAGGGGAGGACTGAAGCTTTCTTT. Translating gives CASSGDPGQGRTEAFF. The V call is TRBV2, the J call TRBJ1-1, with 10 nucleotides matching TRBD1. Trimming cost V 4 bases and J 5 bases; bases outside gene matches: 10. The CDR3 runs 16 residues. Germline V gives CDR1 SNHLY, CDR2 FYNNEI.

The rearrangement joins TRBV28 to TRBJ2-2; TRBD2 agrees at 12 bases. V lost 7 bases, J lost 5 bases, and 20 bases stayed unmatched. From germline, CDR1 is MDHEN and CDR2 SYDVKM. The CDR3 totals 20 residues. The CDR3 sequence: CASTTTRAGGLAGRTGELFF. As DNA, the CDR3 is TGTGCCAGCACCACAACCCGGGCAGGCGGACTAGCGGGGAGGACCGGGGAGCTGTTTTTT.

The chain employs TRBV19 and TRBJ2-7; maybe TRBD1 (6 bases). From germline, CDR1 is LNHDA and CDR2 SQIVND (reference sequence). CDR3 size: 13 residues. The V and J ends lost 5 bases and 4 bases respectively, with 12 bases between them. CDR3 sequence reads: CASSPHRVYEQYF. CDR3 DNA: TGTGCCAGTAGTCCACACAGGGTGTACGAGCAGTACTTC. The variable domain in full, completed from reference TRBV19 and TRBJ2-7, reads DGGITQSPKYLFRKEGQNVTLSCEQNLNHDAMYWYRQDPGQGLRLIYYSQIVNDFQKGDIAEGYSVSREKKESFPLTVTSAQKNPTAFYLCASSPHRVYEQYFGPGTRLTVT.

The genes are TRBV6-5 and TRBJ1-5; no clear D. Trimming left V 7 bases short and J 8 bases short, with 12 bases between. CDR1 and CDR2 (germline): MNHEY, SVGAGI. The CDR3 has 12 residues. The CDR3 reads CASNRPREPQHF. The CDR3 bases are TGTGCCAGCAATAGACCCCGGGAGCCCCAGCATTTT.

The V call is TRBV6-5, the J call TRBJ2-7; TRBD1 matches at 9 bases. Germline lookup yields CDR1 MNHEY and CDR2 SVGAGI. This CDR3 contains 15 residues. V dropped 5 bases and J dropped 4; count of bases not matched to a gene: 9. The CDR3 reads CASSPQPGQGYEQYF. The CDR3 DNA sequence: TGTGCCAGCAGTCCCCAACCGGGACAGGGTTACGAGCAGTACTTC.

This sequence joins TRBV15 and TRBJ1-1; 9 bases are shared with TRBD1. With V trimmed by 1 base and J by 1 base, 7 bases remained unmatched. Germline assignment: CDR1 LNHNV and CDR2 YYDKDF (reference sequence). The CDR3 sequence is 17 residues long. CDR3 sequence reads: CATSRVPRDRANTEAFF. CDR3 DNA sequence: TGTGCCACCAGCAGAGTACCCCGGGACAGGGCGAACACTGAAGCTTTCTTT.

This chain uses TRBV5-1 with TRBJ2-3; D is ambiguous. The CDR3 runs to 14 residues. Germline V gene lookup returns CDR1 SGHRS and CDR2 YFSETQ. V shed 0 bases and J shed 1 base, with 6 bases lying between them. The CDR3 bases are TGCGCCAGCAGCTTGGCCGTCGGCACAGATACGCAGTATTTT. Translated: CASSLAVGTDTQYF.

This clone showed up just a few times. Other DNA sequences from this sample encode an identical CDR3 as well. This chain links TRBV28 with TRBJ1-3; 7 bases map to TRBD1. The CDR3 has 13 residues. Germline loops: CDR1 MDHEN, CDR2 SYDVKM. V lost 6 bases, J lost 4 bases, and 3 bases stayed unmatched. CDR3 nucleotides: TGTGCCAGCAGCCCAGGGGGAGGAAACACCATATATTTT. Translation gives CASSPGGGNTIYF. Full variable domain (rest looked up from reference TRBV28 and TRBJ1-3): DVKVTQSSRYLVKRTGEKVFLECVQDMDHENMFWYRQDPGLGLRLIYFSYDVKMKEKGDIPEGYSVSREKKERFSLILESASTNQTSMYLCASSPGGGNTIYFGEGSWLTVV.

J is TRBJ1-5 and V is TRBV15; tentative D call: TRBD1 (6 bases). CDR1 LNHNV and CDR2 YYDKDF come from the germline V gene (reference sequence). The V gene lost 0 bases and the J gene lost 6 bases, with 27 bases spanning the gap. The CDR3 contains 20 residues. In DNA form, the CDR3 reads TGTGCCACCAGCAGAGATAAGAGTGGGTATTTGGGGACATTGGGTCAGCCCCAGCATTTT. Translation: CATSRDKSGYLGTLGQPQHF. The full variable domain, with the rest looked up from reference TRBV15 and TRBJ1-5, is DAMVIQNPRYQVTQFGKPVTLSCSQTLNHNVMYWYQQKSSQAPKLLFHYYDKDFNNEADTPDNFQSRRPNTSFCFLDIRSPGLGDTAMYLCATSRDKSGYLGTLGQPQHFGDGTRLSIL.

The CDR3 bases are TGTGCCAGCAGTTTATCAGGCGGGGCGAACACCGGGGAGCTGTTTTTT. Its translation is CASSLSGGANTGELFF. This chain links TRBV27 with TRBJ2-2, with D possibly being TRBD2 (6 bases). Trimming removed 0 bases from V and 0 bases from J, with 8 bases in between. The germline V gene has CDR1 MNHEY and CDR2 SMNVEV (reference sequence). This CDR3 is 16 amino acids long.

This chain joins TRBV5-6 and TRBJ1-1, with 7 bases fitting TRBD1. Germline CDR1 is SGHDT and CDR2 is YYEEEE. J was trimmed by 0 bases and V by 4 bases; bases with no gene match: 6. The CDR3 has 15 amino acids. This CDR3 reads CASSVGQTMNTEAFF. The CDR3 nucleotides read TGTGCCAGCAGCGTGGGACAGACCATGAACACTGAAGCTTTCTTT.

The J gene is TRBJ2-1, the V gene TRBV6-5; 14 nucleotides match TRBD2. From germline, CDR1 is MNHEY and CDR2 SVGAGI. This CDR3 region has 15 residues. The V gene end was trimmed by 6 bases and the J gene end by 9 bases; junction bases not matched to a gene: 7. The CDR3 nucleotides are TGTGCCAGCAGCCCGACTAGCGGGGGGGTTTTTGAGCAGTTCTTC. It specifies CASSPTSGGVFEQFF.

The gene calls are TRBV18 and TRBJ1-1; tentative D call: TRBD1 (6 bases). Trimming stripped 6 bases from V and 1 base from J, with 12 bases between. Germline loops: CDR1 KGHSH, CDR2 LQKENI. The CDR3 runs to 14 residues. The CDR3, as DNA: TGTGCCAGCTCCCTAGGGACATCGAACACTGAAGCTTTCTTT. It codes for CASSLGTSNTEAFF.

This clone has a count of ten or more. The chain is built from TRBV4-1 and TRBJ2-1; D is unresolved. This CDR3 region has 16 residues. Looked up from germline, CDR1 is MGHRA and CDR2 is YSYEKL. V was shortened by 0 bases and J by 2 bases, with 11 bases between the two germline ends. This chain's CDR3 is CASSQDARVAYNEQFF. The CDR3 DNA reads as TGCGCCAGCAGCCAAGATGCCCGGGTGGCCTACAATGAGCAGTTCTTC.

The chain employs TRBV7-2 and TRBJ2-4; 7 bases line up with TRBD2. Germline values: CDR1 SGHTA, CDR2 FQGNSA. CDR3 length: 14 residues. Losses at the gene ends were 3 bases for V and 6 bases for J; bases not matched to a gene: 5. CDR3 bases: TGTGCCAGCAGCTTCTCTGGCGGGGGAAACATTCAGTACTTC. This gives the protein CASSFSGGGNIQYF.

The V call is TRBV5-1, the J call TRBJ2-3; 8 positions match TRBD2. V lost 7 bases to trimming and J lost 2 bases; unmatched junction nucleotides: 9. Per germline, CDR1 SGHRS and CDR2 YFSETQ. The CDR3 sequence is 15 residues long. The CDR3 bases are TGCGCCAGCGACAATGGCGGGGGGACCACAGATACGCAGTATTTT. Its translation is CASDNGGGTTDTQYF. The full variable domain, rest sourced from reference TRBV5-1 and TRBJ2-3, is KAGVTQTPRYLIKTRGQQVTLSCSPISGHRSVSWYQQTPGQGLQFLFEYFSETQRNKGNFPGRFSGRQFSNSRSEMNVSTLELGDSALYLCASDNGGGTTDTQYFGPGTRLTVL.

The chain couples TRBV11-2 to TRBJ1-6; 9 bases line up with TRBD1. With 5 bases clipped from V and 11 bases from J, the junction kept 4 bases outside the gene matches. Per germline, CDR1 SGHAT and CDR2 FQNNGV. This CDR3 has 13 amino acids. The CDR3, as DNA: TGTGCCAGCAGCCTTGACAGGGGGGCACCCCTCCACTTT. This codes for CASSLDRGAPLHF.

The V call is TRBV11-2, the J call TRBJ2-7, with 7 nucleotides matching TRBD1. The germline V gene has CDR1 SGHAT and CDR2 FQNNGV. The CDR3 extends over 14 amino acids. Trimming at V came to 4 bases and at J to 3 bases, leaving 6 bases not matched to a gene. The CDR3 DNA follows: TGTGCCAGCAGCTCCCCGACAGGGATCTACGAGCAGTACTTC. This translates into CASSSPTGIYEQYF.

This chain uses TRBV28 with TRBJ1-3; D gene uncertain. Germline lookup yields CDR1 MDHEN and CDR2 SYDVKM. The V end was cut by 5 bases, the J end by 0 bases, with 5 bases between. The CDR3 consists of 13 residues. CDR3 nucleotide sequence: TGTGCCAGCAGTATTAGCTCTGGAAACACCATATATTTT. Translated: CASSISSGNTIYF. Full variable domain (remainder filled in from reference TRBV28 and TRBJ1-3): DVKVTQSSRYLVKRTGEKVFLECVQDMDHENMFWYRQDPGLGLRLIYFSYDVKMKEKGDIPEGYSVSREKKERFSLILESASTNQTSMYLCASSISSGNTIYFGEGSWLTVV.

The V call is TRBV3-1 (or the pseudogene TRBV3-2), the J call TRBJ2-1; weak D call: TRBD1 (6 bases). Trimming shortened V by 0 bases and J by 5 bases, and 14 bases separated the two germline ends. The CDR3 runs to 16 residues. Germline V lookup: CDR1 LGHDT, CDR2 YNNKEL (reference sequence). CDR3 sequence: CASSQDQWTADNEQFF. Written as DNA, the CDR3 is TGTGCCAGCAGCCAAGATCAGTGGACAGCCGACAATGAGCAGTTCTTC.

This chain connects TRBV18 to TRBJ2-7; TRBD1 agrees at 8 bases. The CDR3 covers 15 residues. Per germline, CDR1 KGHSH and CDR2 LQKENI. V lost 6 bases to trimming and J lost 3 bases; unmatched junction nucleotides: 10. Written as DNA, the CDR3 is TGTGCCAGCTCCCTAGTCCAGACAGGGGACTACGAGCAGTACTTC. Translation: CASSLVQTGDYEQYF.

Here the CDR3 reads CASSLDGRYNSPLHF. Written as DNA, the CDR3 is TGTGCCAGCAGCTTAGATGGCAGATATAATTCACCCCTCCACTTT. The chain links TRBV7-3 to TRBJ1-6, with D hard to call. V lost 2 bases and J lost 4, with 9 bases in between. Germline lookup yields CDR1 SGHTA and CDR2 FQGTGA. The CDR3 contains 15 residues.

V usage is TRBV4-1 and J usage is TRBJ1-2; D is unclear. The CDR3 is 15 residues long. V dropped 1 base and J dropped 6 bases, with 15 bases sitting between them. Germline CDR1 reads MGHRA; CDR2 reads YSYEKL. The CDR3 DNA sequence: TGCGCCAGCAGCCAAGGAGAGGCGTTCCGAGATGGCTACACCTTC. Translation: CASSQGEAFRDGYTF.

V gene TRBV7-9 combines with J gene TRBJ1-2, with 12 bases identical to TRBD1. The V segment lost 5 bases and the J segment 4 bases; nucleotides outside the gene matches: 11. The CDR3 spans 17 residues. Germline lookup yields CDR1 SEHNR and CDR2 FQNEAQ (reference sequence). The CDR3 sequence: CASSPRGTGGLTYGYTF. CDR3 nucleotide sequence: TGTGCCAGCAGCCCACGCGGGACAGGGGGCCTCACCTATGGCTACACCTTC.

The chain couples TRBV28 to TRBJ2-1; TRBD2 might be the D (6 bases). The CDR3 is 13 amino acids. V was cut by 6 bases and J by 8 bases, with 14 bases left in between. The germline CDR1 and CDR2 sequences are MDHEN and SYDVKM. CDR3: CASSRGTIDEQFF. The CDR3 DNA reads TGTGCCAGCAGCCGGGGGACGATCGATGAGCAGTTCTTC.